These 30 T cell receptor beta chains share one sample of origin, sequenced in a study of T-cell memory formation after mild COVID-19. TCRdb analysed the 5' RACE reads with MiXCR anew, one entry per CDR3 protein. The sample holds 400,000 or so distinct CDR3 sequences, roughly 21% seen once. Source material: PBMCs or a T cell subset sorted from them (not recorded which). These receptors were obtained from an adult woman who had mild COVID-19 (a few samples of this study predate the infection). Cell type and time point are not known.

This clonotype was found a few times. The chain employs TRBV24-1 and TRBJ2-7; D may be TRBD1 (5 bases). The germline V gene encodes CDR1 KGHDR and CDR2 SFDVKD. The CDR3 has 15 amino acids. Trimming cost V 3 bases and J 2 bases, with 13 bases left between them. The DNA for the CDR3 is TGTGCCACCAGTGATCCGGCCGCAGGGACCTACGAGCAGTACTTC. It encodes CATSDPAAGTYEQYF.

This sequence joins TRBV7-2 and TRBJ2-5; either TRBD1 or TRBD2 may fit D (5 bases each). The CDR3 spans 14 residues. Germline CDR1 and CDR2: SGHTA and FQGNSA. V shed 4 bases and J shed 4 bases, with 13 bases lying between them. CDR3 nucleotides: TGTGCCAGCAGCTCGGGACCGTCAGGAGAGACCCAGTACTTC. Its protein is CASSSGPSGETQYF.

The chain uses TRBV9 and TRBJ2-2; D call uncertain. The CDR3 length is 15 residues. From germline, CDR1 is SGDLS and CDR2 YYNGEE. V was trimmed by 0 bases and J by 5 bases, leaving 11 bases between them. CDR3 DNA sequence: TGTGCCAGCAGCGTAGGGCCTAGGAATACCGGGGAGCTGTTTTTT. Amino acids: CASSVGPRNTGELFF.

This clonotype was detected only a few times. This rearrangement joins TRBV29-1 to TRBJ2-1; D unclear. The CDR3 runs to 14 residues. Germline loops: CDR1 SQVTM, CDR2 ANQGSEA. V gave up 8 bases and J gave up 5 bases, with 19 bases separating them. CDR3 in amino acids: CSSGADQRNNEQFF. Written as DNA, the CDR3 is TGCAGCTCGGGCGCAGACCAAAGAAACAATGAGCAGTTCTTC.

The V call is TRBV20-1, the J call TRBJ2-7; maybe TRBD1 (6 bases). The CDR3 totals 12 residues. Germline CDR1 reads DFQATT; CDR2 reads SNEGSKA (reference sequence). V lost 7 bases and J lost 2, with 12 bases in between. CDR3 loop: CSVGRGAYEQYF. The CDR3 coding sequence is TGCAGTGTGGGCAGGGGTGCCTACGAGCAGTACTTC.

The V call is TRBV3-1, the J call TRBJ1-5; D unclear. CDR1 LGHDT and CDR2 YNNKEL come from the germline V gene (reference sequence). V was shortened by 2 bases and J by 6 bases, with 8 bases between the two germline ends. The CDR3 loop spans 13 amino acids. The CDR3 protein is CASSQRVFQPQHF. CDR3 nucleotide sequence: TGTGCCAGCAGCCAAAGGGTTTTTCAGCCCCAGCATTTT.

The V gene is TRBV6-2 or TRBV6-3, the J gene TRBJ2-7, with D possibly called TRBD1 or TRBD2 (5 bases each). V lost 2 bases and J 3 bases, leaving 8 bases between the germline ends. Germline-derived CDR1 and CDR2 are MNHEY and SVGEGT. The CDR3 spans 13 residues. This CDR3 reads CASSYGAGYEQYF. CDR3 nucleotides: TGTGCCAGCAGTTACGGGGCGGGCTACGAGCAGTACTTC.

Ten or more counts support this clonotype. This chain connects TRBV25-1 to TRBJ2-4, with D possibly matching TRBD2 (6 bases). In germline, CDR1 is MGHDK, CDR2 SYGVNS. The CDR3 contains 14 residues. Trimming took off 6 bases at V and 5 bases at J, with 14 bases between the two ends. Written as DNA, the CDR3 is TGTGCCAGCAGATTGCGGGGATCGCAAAACATTCAGTACTTC. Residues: CASRLRGSQNIQYF.

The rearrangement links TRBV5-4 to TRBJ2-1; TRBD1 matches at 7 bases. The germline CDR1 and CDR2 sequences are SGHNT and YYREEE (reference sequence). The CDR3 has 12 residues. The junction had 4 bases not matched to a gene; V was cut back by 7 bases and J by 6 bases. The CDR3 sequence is CASFRQGNEQFF. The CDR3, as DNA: TGTGCCAGCTTTAGACAGGGCAATGAGCAGTTCTTC.

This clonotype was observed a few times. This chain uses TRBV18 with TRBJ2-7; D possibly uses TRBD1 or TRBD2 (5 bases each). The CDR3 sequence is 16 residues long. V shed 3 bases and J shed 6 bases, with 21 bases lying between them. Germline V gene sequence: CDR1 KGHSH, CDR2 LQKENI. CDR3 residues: CASSPFLGQSGGEQYF. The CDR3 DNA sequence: TGTGCCAGCTCACCCTTTCTTGGACAATCCGGAGGCGAGCAGTACTTC. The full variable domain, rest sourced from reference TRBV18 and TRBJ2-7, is NAGVMQNPRHLVRRRGQEARLRCSPMKGHSHVYWYRQLPEEGLKFMVYLQKENIIDESGMPKERFSAEFPKEGPSILRIQQVVRGDSAAYFCASSPFLGQSGGEQYFGPGTRLTVT.

In DNA, the CDR3 is TGTGCCAGCAGCCAAGATTTGGGGGCACGAGATACGCAGTATTTT. Its protein is CASSQDLGARDTQYF. The chain has TRBV3-1 and TRBJ2-3; tentative D call: TRBD1 (6 bases). The CDR3 runs 15 residues. Germline CDR1 reads LGHDT; CDR2 reads YNNKEL (reference sequence). V lost 0 bases and J lost 5, with 12 bases in between.

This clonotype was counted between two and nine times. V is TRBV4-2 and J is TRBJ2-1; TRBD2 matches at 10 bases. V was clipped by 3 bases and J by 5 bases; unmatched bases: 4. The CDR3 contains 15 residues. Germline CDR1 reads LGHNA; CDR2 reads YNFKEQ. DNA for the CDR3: TGTGCCAGCAGCCATTTAGGGACTAGCGACAATGAGCAGTTCTTC. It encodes CASSHLGTSDNEQFF.

CDR3 in DNA: TGCGCCAGCAGCTTGGATTGGGGGATCAGGGCCGGGGAGCTGTTTTTT. Translation gives CASSLDWGIRAGELFF. V usage is TRBV5-1 and J usage is TRBJ2-2; perhaps D is TRBD1 or TRBD2 (5 bases each). The CDR3 runs 16 residues. The V end lost 0 bases, the J end lost 6 bases, and 15 bases lay between the germline ends. Per germline, CDR1 SGHRS and CDR2 YFSETQ.

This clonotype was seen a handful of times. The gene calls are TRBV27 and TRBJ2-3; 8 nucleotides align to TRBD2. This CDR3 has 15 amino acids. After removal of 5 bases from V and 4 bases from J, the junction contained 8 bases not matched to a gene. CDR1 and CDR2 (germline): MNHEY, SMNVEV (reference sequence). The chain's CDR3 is CASSHWGLESDTQYF. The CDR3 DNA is TGTGCCAGCAGTCACTGGGGACTAGAGTCAGATACGCAGTATTTT.

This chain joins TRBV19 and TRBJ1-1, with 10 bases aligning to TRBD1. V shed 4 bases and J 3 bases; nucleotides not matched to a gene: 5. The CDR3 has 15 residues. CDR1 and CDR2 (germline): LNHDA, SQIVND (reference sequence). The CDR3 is CASSTGQGTDTEAFF. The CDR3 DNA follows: TGTGCCAGTAGTACGGGACAGGGGACCGACACTGAAGCTTTCTTT.

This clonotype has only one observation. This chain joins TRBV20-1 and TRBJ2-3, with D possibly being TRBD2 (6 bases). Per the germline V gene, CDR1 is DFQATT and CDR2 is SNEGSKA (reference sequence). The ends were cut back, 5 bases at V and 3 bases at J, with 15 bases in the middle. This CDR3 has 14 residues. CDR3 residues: CSAPPAGLTDTQYF. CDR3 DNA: TGCAGTGCTCCTCCGGCGGGGCTAACAGATACGCAGTATTTT.

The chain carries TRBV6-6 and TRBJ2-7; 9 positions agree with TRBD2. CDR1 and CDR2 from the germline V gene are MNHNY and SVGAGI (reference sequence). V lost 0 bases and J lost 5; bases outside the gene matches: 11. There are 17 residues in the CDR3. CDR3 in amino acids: CASSYSSRRLAAHEQYF. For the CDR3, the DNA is TGTGCCAGCAGTTACTCGAGTCGGAGACTAGCGGCCCACGAGCAGTACTTC.

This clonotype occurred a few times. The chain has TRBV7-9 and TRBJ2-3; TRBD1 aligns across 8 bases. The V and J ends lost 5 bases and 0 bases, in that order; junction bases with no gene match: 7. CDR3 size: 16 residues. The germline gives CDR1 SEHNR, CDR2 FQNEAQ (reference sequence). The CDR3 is CASSQNRDRSTDTQYF. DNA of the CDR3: TGTGCCAGCAGCCAAAACCGGGACAGGAGCACAGATACGCAGTATTTT.

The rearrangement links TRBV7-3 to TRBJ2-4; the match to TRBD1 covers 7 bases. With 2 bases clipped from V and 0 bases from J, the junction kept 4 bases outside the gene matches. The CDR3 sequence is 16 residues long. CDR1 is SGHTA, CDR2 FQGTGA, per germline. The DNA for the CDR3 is TGTGCCAGCAGCTTAGGACAGGCGGGAGCCAAAAACATTCAGTACTTC. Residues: CASSLGQAGAKNIQYF.

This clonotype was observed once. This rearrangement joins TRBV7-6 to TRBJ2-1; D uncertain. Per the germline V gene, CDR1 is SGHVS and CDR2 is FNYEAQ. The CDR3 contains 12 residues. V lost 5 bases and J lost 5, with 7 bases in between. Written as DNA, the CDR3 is TGTGCCAGCAGCCTTAGAAACAATGAGCAGTTCTTC. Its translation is CASSLRNNEQFF.

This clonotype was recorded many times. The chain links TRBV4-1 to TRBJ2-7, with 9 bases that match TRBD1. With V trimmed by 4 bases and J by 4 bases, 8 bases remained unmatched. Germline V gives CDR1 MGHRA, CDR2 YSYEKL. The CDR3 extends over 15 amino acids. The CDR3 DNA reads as TGCGCCAGCAGCCCTGGGGGGGACAGGGCGTACGAGCAGTACTTC. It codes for CASSPGGDRAYEQYF.

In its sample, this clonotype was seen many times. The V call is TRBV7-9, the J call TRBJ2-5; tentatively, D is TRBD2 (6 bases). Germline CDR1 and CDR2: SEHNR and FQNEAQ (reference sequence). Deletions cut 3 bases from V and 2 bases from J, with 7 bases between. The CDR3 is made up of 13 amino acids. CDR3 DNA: TGTGCCAGCAGCTTTGGGGGGCAAGAGACCCAGTACTTC. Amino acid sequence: CASSFGGQETQYF.

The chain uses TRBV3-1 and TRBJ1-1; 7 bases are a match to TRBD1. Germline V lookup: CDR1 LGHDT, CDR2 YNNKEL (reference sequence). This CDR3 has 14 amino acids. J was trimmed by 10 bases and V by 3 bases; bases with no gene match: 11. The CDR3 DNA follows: TGTGCCAGCAGCCAGAGCACCGGGACAGTTAGAGCTTTCTTT. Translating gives CASSQSTGTVRAFF.

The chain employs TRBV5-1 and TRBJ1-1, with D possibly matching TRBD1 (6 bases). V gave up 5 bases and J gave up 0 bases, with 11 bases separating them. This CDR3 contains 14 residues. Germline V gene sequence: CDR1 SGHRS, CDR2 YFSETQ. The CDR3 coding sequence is TGCGCCAGCAGGGTAGCAGGGGTGAACACTGAAGCTTTCTTT. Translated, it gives CASRVAGVNTEAFF.

CDR3: CAIKENTEAFF. The DNA of the CDR3 is TGTGCCATCAAGGAGAACACTGAAGCTTTCTTT. The rearrangement links TRBV10-3 to TRBJ1-1; D gene unclear. This CDR3 is 11 amino acids long. The ends were cut back, 7 bases at V and 1 base at J, with 4 bases in the middle. Germline assignment: CDR1 ENHRY and CDR2 SYGVKD.

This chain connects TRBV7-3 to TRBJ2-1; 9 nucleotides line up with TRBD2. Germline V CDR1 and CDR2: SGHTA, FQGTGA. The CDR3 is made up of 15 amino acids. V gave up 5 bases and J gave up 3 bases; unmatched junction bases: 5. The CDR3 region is CASSPAGGNYNEQFF. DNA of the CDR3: TGTGCCAGCAGCCCAGCGGGAGGAAACTACAATGAGCAGTTCTTC.

CDR3 residues: CASSQQGWSYNEQFF. CDR3 bases: TGTGCCAGCAGCCAACAGGGGTGGTCCTACAATGAGCAGTTCTTC. The chain couples TRBV12-3 or TRBV12-4 to TRBJ2-1; TRBD1 agrees at 7 bases. This CDR3 region has 15 residues. J lost 1 base, V lost 6 bases, and 6 bases had no gene match.

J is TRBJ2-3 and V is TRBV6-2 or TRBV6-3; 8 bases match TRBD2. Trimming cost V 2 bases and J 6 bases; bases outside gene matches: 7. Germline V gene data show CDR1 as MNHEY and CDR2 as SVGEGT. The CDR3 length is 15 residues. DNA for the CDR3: TGTGCCAGCAGTTACGGAGCGGGAGTGGTTGATACGCAGTATTTT. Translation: CASSYGAGVVDTQYF.

CDR3 in DNA: TGTGCCAGCAGCGAATCCCGCTACGAGCAGTACTTC. As protein: CASSESRYEQYF. V is TRBV3-1 and J is TRBJ2-7; no reliable D call. The germline V gene has CDR1 LGHDT and CDR2 YNNKEL (reference sequence). The CDR3 consists of 12 residues. V was pared by 5 bases and J by 3 bases, with 8 bases between.

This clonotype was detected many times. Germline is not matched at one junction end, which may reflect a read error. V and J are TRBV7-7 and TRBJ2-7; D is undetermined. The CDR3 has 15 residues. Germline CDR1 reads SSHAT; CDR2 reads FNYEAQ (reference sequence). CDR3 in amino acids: CASSLADSGSYEQYF. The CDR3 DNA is TGTGCTAGCAGCTTAGCCGACTCCGGCTCCTACGAGCAGTACTTC.